These 24 T cell receptor beta chains were all obtained from the same sample, sequenced in a study of control samples from healthy donors and cancer patients. Profiled with immunoSEQ multiplex PCR; TCRdb holds only in-frame clones, not every one. Of 150,000 to 200,000 clones in the sample, 80% to 95% are singletons; the top ten hold around 2%. Sequencing was carried out using blood. Receptor source: a woman aged 40 to 50 in good health.

J is TRBJ1-4 and V is TRBV2; D gene unclear. V lost 7 bases and J 8 bases, leaving 14 bases between the germline ends. CDR1 is SNHLY, CDR2 FYNNEI, per germline. The CDR3 is 13 residues long. The CDR3 region has the DNA TGTGCCAGCACCGGCAGCCCTAGGGAAAAACTGTTTTTT. It specifies CASTGSPREKLFF.

The rearrangement joins TRBV6-1 to TRBJ2-7, with D possibly being TRBD1 or TRBD2 (5 bases each). The CDR3 extends over 15 amino acids. V was cut by 0 bases and J by 2 bases, with 11 bases left in between. CDR1 and CDR2 from the germline V gene are MNHNS and SASEGT. In DNA form, the CDR3 reads TGTGCCAGCAGTGAAGCCGGGACCACAACCTACGAGCAGTACTTC. This gives the protein CASSEAGTTTYEQYF.

The chain links TRBV6-5 to TRBJ1-2; the D is unclear. Germline V CDR1 and CDR2: MNHEY, SVGAGI. CDR3 length equals 13 residues. The V end was cut by 6 bases, the J end by 4 bases, with 12 bases between. The CDR3 region is CASRTTETYGYTF. CDR3 nucleotides: TGTGCCAGCAGGACCACCGAGACCTATGGCTACACCTTC.

V gene TRBV18 combines with J gene TRBJ1-1, with TRBD1 identical over 7 bases. The junction had 8 bases not matched to a gene; V was cut back by 4 bases and J by 3 bases. CDR3 length: 15 amino acids. Germline CDR1 and CDR2: KGHSH and LQKENI. CDR3 in amino acids: CASSLGTGVYTEAFF. The CDR3 nucleotides read TGTGCCAGCTCACTAGGAACAGGGGTCTACACTGAAGCTTTCTTT.

This clone appeared a single time. This chain uses TRBV6-6 with TRBJ1-1; D may be TRBD1 (6 bases). The CDR3 loop spans 15 amino acids. V was clipped by 1 base and J by 6 bases, with 15 bases between them. Germline V gene lookup returns CDR1 MNHNY and CDR2 SVGAGI (reference sequence). The CDR3 DNA follows: TGTGCCAGCAGTTACTTACAGGGAGTTAACTCTGAAGCTTTCTTT. As protein: CASSYLQGVNSEAFF.

In regard to this clone: Different DNA sequences within this sample yield the same CDR3. The V gene is TRBV10-2, the J gene TRBJ1-3; a weak D match, TRBD1 (6 bases). The CDR3 consists of 14 residues. The germline gives CDR1 WSHSY, CDR2 SAAADI. V dropped 6 bases and J dropped 3 bases, with 12 bases sitting between them. CDR3 DNA sequence: TGCGCCAGCAGCAGGGGCTTGGATGGAAACACCATATATTTT. It specifies CASSRGLDGNTIYF.

J is TRBJ1-6 and V is TRBV7-3; D unclear. The germline V gene has CDR1 SGHTA and CDR2 FQGTGA. V lost 1 base and J 10 bases, leaving 8 bases between the germline ends. CDR3 length: 13 amino acids. In DNA, the CDR3 is TGTGCCAGCAGCTTAAACCCCGGGTCACCCCTCCACTTT. Amino acids: CASSLNPGSPLHF.

The J gene is TRBJ1-3, the V gene TRBV3-1 (or the pseudogene TRBV3-2), with unresolved D. The CDR3 length is 15 residues. Germline lookup yields CDR1 LGHDT and CDR2 YNNKEL (reference sequence). The ends were cut back, 1 base at V and 2 bases at J, with 9 bases in the middle. The CDR3: CASSQAHGPGNTIYF. The CDR3, as DNA: TGTGCCAGCAGCCAAGCCCACGGACCTGGAAACACCATATATTTT.

The chain employs TRBV11-2 and TRBJ2-1; the match to TRBD2 covers 12 bases. The CDR3 contains 15 residues. Germline V CDR1 and CDR2: SGHAT, FQNNGV. J gave up 10 bases and V 5 bases, and 9 bases lay outside the gene matches. The CDR3 sequence is CASSILLAGGGEQFF. The CDR3 nucleotides read TGTGCCAGCAGCATCTTACTAGCGGGGGGAGGGGAGCAGTTCTTC.

This chain joins TRBV12-3 or TRBV12-4 and TRBJ2-5; 10 positions match TRBD2. V lost 6 bases to trimming and J lost 5 bases; unmatched junction nucleotides: 3. The CDR3 has 13 residues. CDR3 sequence: CASRLAGWETQYF. CDR3 bases: TGTGCCAGCAGACTAGCGGGGTGGGAGACCCAGTACTTC.

In this sample, this clone turned up a few times. The chain is built from TRBV15 and TRBJ1-4; no clear D. Trimming took 0 bases from V and 5 from J, leaving 19 bases between them. CDR1 LNHNV and CDR2 YYDKDF come from the germline V gene (reference sequence). CDR3 length: 18 amino acids. CDR3 loop: CATSRDRMGQVGNEKLFF. The CDR3 DNA is TGTGCCACCAGCAGAGATCGGATGGGCCAGGTGGGGAATGAAAAACTGTTTTTT.

J is TRBJ1-2 and V is TRBV10-3, with TRBD1 identical over 7 bases. With 10 bases clipped from V and 3 bases from J, the junction kept 5 bases outside the gene matches. The CDR3 contains 12 residues. Germline loops: CDR1 ENHRY, CDR2 SYGVKD. The CDR3 reads CASGTDYYGYTF. CDR3 in DNA: TGTGCCAGTGGGACAGACTACTATGGCTACACCTTC.

The J gene is TRBJ2-5, the V gene TRBV5-6, with 8 bases aligning to TRBD1. The length of the CDR3 is 14 residues. Trimming took 4 bases from V and 5 from J; bases not matched to a gene: 7. CDR1 and CDR2 from the germline V gene are SGHDT and YYEEEE. The CDR3 reads CASSTRTGFETQYF. The CDR3 coding sequence is TGTGCCAGCAGCACAAGGACAGGGTTCGAGACCCAGTACTTC.

Comments on this clone: The sample has other DNA sequences that encode this CDR3 too. This rearrangement joins TRBV6-5 to TRBJ1-2, with 7 bases lining up with TRBD1. The CDR3 is made up of 14 amino acids. The V gene's germline CDR1 is MNHEY and CDR2 SVGAGI. Losses at the gene ends were 2 bases for V and 4 bases for J; bases not matched to a gene: 4. CDR3: CASSYGGQPYGYTF. The CDR3 region has the DNA TGTGCCAGCAGTTACGGGGGACAGCCCTATGGCTACACCTTC.

This chain uses TRBV10-3 with TRBJ2-5; D tentatively reads TRBD1 or TRBD2 (5 bases each). CDR1 is ENHRY and CDR2 is SYGVKD in the germline V gene. CDR3 length: 12 amino acids. The ends were cut back, 9 bases at V and 2 bases at J, with 10 bases in the middle. In DNA, the CDR3 is TGTGCCATAGGCGAGGGGCAAGAGACCCAGTACTTC. It yields the protein CAIGEGQETQYF.

The rearrangement joins TRBV6-5 to TRBJ1-1; no clear D. The germline V gene encodes CDR1 MNHEY and CDR2 SVGAGI. CDR3 length equals 13 residues. V lost 7 bases to trimming and J lost 3 bases, with 12 bases between them. The CDR3 DNA reads as TGTGCCAGCACCCCGACGGTTCACACTGAAGCTTTCTTT. Amino acid sequence: CASTPTVHTEAFF.

The chain carries TRBV6-5 and TRBJ2-7; 7 positions match TRBD2. The CDR3 contains 14 residues. Trimming cost V 0 bases and J 6 bases; bases outside gene matches: 5. The V gene's germline CDR1 is MNHEY and CDR2 SVGAGI. CDR3 amino acids: CASSYSITGGEQYF. The CDR3 DNA follows: TGTGCCAGCAGTTACTCGATTACGGGGGGCGAGCAGTACTTC.

This sequence joins TRBV21-1 and TRBJ2-1; the D call in the table, TRBD1, was not verified against the DNA. TRBV21-1 is a recognized pseudogene. The CDR3 has 17 residues. The CDR3 nucleotides read TGTGCCAGCCCGATGGGGTCGCCGGGCCCCGTAGGGGGTGAGCAGTTCTTC. This translates into CASPMGSPGPVGGEQFF.

The sample holds one count of this clone. The chain employs TRBV7-9 and TRBJ2-2; TRBD1 is a possible D gene (6 bases). CDR3 size: 15 residues. Looked up from germline, CDR1 is SEHNR and CDR2 is FQNEAQ (reference sequence). V lost 1 base, J lost 2 bases, and 8 bases lay in between. The CDR3 is CASSLDRVNTGELFF. CDR3 in DNA: TGTGCCAGCAGCTTAGACAGGGTAAACACCGGGGAGCTGTTTTTT.

This chain uses TRBV15 with TRBJ2-5; 8 bases are a match to TRBD2. This CDR3 region has 14 residues. The germline gives CDR1 LNHNV, CDR2 YYDKDF (reference sequence). The V gene end was trimmed by 7 bases and the J gene end by 5 bases; junction bases not matched to a gene: 9. The CDR3 DNA reads TGTGCCACCAAGGATATAGCGGGAACGGAGACCCAGTACTTC. As protein: CATKDIAGTETQYF.

V is TRBV6-6 and J is TRBJ2-5; D is possibly TRBD2 (7 bases). Germline CDR1 and CDR2: MNHNY and SVGAGI (reference sequence). This CDR3 contains 14 residues. V was trimmed by 5 bases and J by 5 bases, leaving 15 bases between them. In DNA, the CDR3 is TGTGCCAGCAGTACACACGGGGGGCCGGAGACCCAGTACTTC. This gives the protein CASSTHGGPETQYF.

The rearrangement uses TRBV5-1 and TRBJ1-3; 9 nucleotides align to TRBD1. The junction had 9 bases not matched to a gene; V was cut back by 4 bases and J by 4 bases. In germline, CDR1 is SGHRS, CDR2 YFSETQ. This CDR3 region has 16 residues. The CDR3 loop is CASSGGTGTAGNTIYF. In DNA form, the CDR3 reads TGCGCCAGCAGCGGGGGGACAGGGACCGCGGGAAACACCATATATTTT.

The V and J genes are TRBV15 and TRBJ1-1; the match to TRBD1 covers 10 bases. The V gene end was trimmed by 1 base and the J gene end by 4 bases; junction bases not matched to a gene: 3. CDR3 length equals 15 residues. Germline CDR1 is LNHNV and CDR2 is YYDKDF (reference sequence). The CDR3 DNA reads as TGTGCCACCAGCAGAGTGGGACAGGGGCGCACTGAAGCTTTCTTT. This gives the protein CATSRVGQGRTEAFF.

V gene TRBV11-3 combines with J gene TRBJ2-7; 7 positions match TRBD2. Germline loops: CDR1 SGHNT, CDR2 YENEEA. CDR3 length: 14 residues. V lost 3 bases, J lost 5 bases, and 7 bases stayed unmatched. This chain's CDR3 is CASSLGRGGDEQYF. The CDR3 DNA is TGTGCCAGCAGCTTGGGGAGGGGTGGGGACGAGCAGTACTTC.